A selection of T cell receptor beta chains follows, all from one sample in a study of shared clonotypes between healthy human individuals. Repertoires were generated with immunoSEQ multiplex PCR, while TCRdb's copy carries only in-frame clones and drops some. The table records 1,500,000 or so clones, around 98.5% of them present only once. The material sequenced was naive CD4+ T cells sorted from blood. Every receptor here comes from a man aged 25-45 years in good health. Each CDR3 is given with its conserved first and last residue. A D gene is named only where the DNA matches it firmly.

V: TRBV28
D: -
length: 12
J: TRBJ1-5
DNA: TGTGCCAGCAGAGAACAAAATCAGCCCCAGCATTTT
CDR3: CASREQNQPQHF

V: TRBV9
D: -
length: 13
J: TRBJ2-1
DNA: TGTGCCAGCAGCGTTCGCCCGGGGAATGAGCAGTTCTTC
CDR3: CASSVRPGNEQFF

V: TRBV6-5
D: -
length: 15
J: TRBJ2-5
DNA: TGTGCCAGCAGTTACGTCGGGACGCTCGATGAGACCCAGTACTTC
CDR3: CASSYVGTLDETQYF

V: TRBV9
D: -
length: 13
J: TRBJ2-1
DNA: TGTGCCAGCAGCGTAGACGGTCACAATGAGCAGTTCTTC
CDR3: CASSVDGHNEQFF

V: TRBV5-1
D: -
length: 12
J: TRBJ2-3
DNA: TGCGCCAGCAGCAGATCCGCAGATACGCAGTATTTT
CDR3: CASSRSADTQYF

V: TRBV14
D: -
length: 16
J: TRBJ2-3
DNA: TGTGCCAGCAGCCTGGGACTGTCAAGACTCACAGATACGCAGTATTTT
CDR3: CASSLGLSRLTDTQYF

V: TRBV9
D: -
length: 14
J: TRBJ1-5
DNA: TGTGCCAGCAGCGTAGACCCGTTCAATCAGCCCCAGCATTTT
CDR3: CASSVDPFNQPQHF

V: TRBV14
D: -
length: 13
J: TRBJ1-2
DNA: TGTGCCAGCAGCCGCACGTCGGCCTATGGCTACACCTTC
CDR3: CASSRTSAYGYTF

V: TRBV10-3
D: TRBD1
length: 15
J: TRBJ1-1
DNA: TGTGCCATCAGGGTGGACAGGGGGATGAACACTGAAGCTTTCTTT
CDR3: CAIRVDRGMNTEAFF

V: TRBV7-3
D: TRBD1
length: 13
J: TRBJ2-3
DNA: TGTGCCAGCAGCATTGACAGGGGAAATACGCAGTATTTT
CDR3: CASSIDRGNTQYF

V: TRBV15
D: -
length: 17
J: TRBJ2-2
DNA: TGTGCCACCAGTAGTTCAGTCCAGTCTACTCTGCACGGGGAGCTGTTTTTT
CDR3: CATSSSVQSTLHGELFF

V: TRBV28
D: -
length: 15
J: TRBJ1-1
DNA: TGTGCCAGCAGCTCCCCGCTGTGGACCTACACTGAAGCTTTCTTT
CDR3: CASSSPLWTYTEAFF

V: TRBV7-6
D: -
length: 14
J: TRBJ2-5
DNA: TGTGCCAGCAGCTTTAGAGTGGGCGAAGAGACCCAGTACTTC
CDR3: CASSFRVGEETQYF

V: TRBV7-9
D: -
length: 14
J: TRBJ2-1
DNA: TGTGCCAGCAGCACCCGGCAGGGAACCAATGAGCAGTTCTTC
CDR3: CASSTRQGTNEQFF

V: TRBV21-1
D: -
length: 13
J: TRBJ2-1
DNA: TGTGCCAGCAGCAAAGTAGGGGCGAATGAGCAGTTCTTC
CDR3: CASSKVGANEQFF

V: TRBV6-6
D: -
length: 14
J: TRBJ1-5
DNA: TGTGCCAGCAGTGCGCGGGTTCACAATCAGCCCCAGCATTTT
CDR3: CASSARVHNQPQHF

V: TRBV29-1
D: TRBD1
length: 11
J: TRBJ1-2
DNA: TGCAGCGTTACGGCGGGGACAGACTACACCTTC
CDR3: CSVTAGTDYTF

V: TRBV9
D: -
length: 14
J: TRBJ2-2
DNA: TGTGCCAGCAGTCAGACGGGGAACACCGGGGAGCTGTTTTTT
CDR3: CASSQTGNTGELFF

V: TRBV19
D: -
length: 14
J: TRBJ1-5
DNA: TGTGCCAGTAGTTTCACAGGTAGCAATCAGCCCCAGCATTTT
CDR3: CASSFTGSNQPQHF